This is a list of T cell receptor beta chains from one sample in a study of shared clonotypes between healthy human individuals. Some clones are missing from TCRdb's copy, which holds only in-frame ones; the method was immunoSEQ multiplex PCR. Counted here are some 2,500,000 clones, roughly 93% occurring once; the ten biggest clones make up 0.35% to 0.45%. Sequencing was done on a sample of naive CD4+ T cells from PBMCs. These receptors came from a man aged 18-30 years in good health. Some clones in this sample may be carry-over from other donors' samples. Both conserved end residues are part of each CDR3. A D gene is named only where the DNA matches it firmly. Clone size appears in some rows only: once, few, many, or a class for an expanded clone.

TRBV6-5,-,-,TRBJ2-7,CASSRGYEQYF,TGTGCCAGCAGTAGGGGCTACGAGCAGTACTTC
TRBV7-8,TRBD1,once,TRBJ2-3,CASSLRDRLTTDTQYF,TGTGCCAGCAGCTTAAGGGACAGGCTTACCACAGATACGCAGTATTTT
TRBV7-9,TRBD1,-,TRBJ2-5,CASSGGTGQETQYF,TGTGCCAGCAGCGGGGGGACAGGCCAAGAGACCCAGTACTTC
TRBV5-4,-,once,TRBJ1-2,CASSLPNYGYTF,TGTGCCAGCAGCCTACCTAACTATGGCTACACCTTC
TRBV7-3,-,-,TRBJ2-2,CASSLMQSTGELFF,TGTGCCAGCAGCTTAATGCAGTCCACCGGGGAGCTGTTTTTT
TRBV10-3,TRBD1,-,TRBJ2-7,CAIAGTGYEQYF,TGTGCCATTGCCGGGACAGGGTACGAGCAGTACTTC
TRBV6-5,-,-,TRBJ2-7,CASSLGTKYEQYF,TGTGCCAGCAGCCTCGGGACCAAATACGAGCAGTACTTC
TRBV7-3,-,-,TRBJ1-1,CASSLFSTAMNTEAFF,TGTGCCAGCAGCTTATTCTCGACAGCGATGAACACTGAAGCTTTCTTT
TRBV9,TRBD2,-,TRBJ2-5,CASSREVAETQYF,TGTGCCAGCAGCCGGGAGGTGGCAGAGACCCAGTACTTC
TRBV7-2,-,-,TRBJ1-2,CASSPQGGYGYTF,TGTGCCAGCAGCCCACAAGGTGGCTATGGCTACACCTTC
TRBV7-9,TRBD1,-,TRBJ2-2,CAISPRRTGNTGELFF,TGTGCCATTTCCCCCCGTAGGACAGGGAACACCGGGGAGCTGTTTTTT
TRBV15,-,-,TRBJ2-1,CATSRDFGDNEQFF,TGTGCCACCAGCAGAGATTTCGGGGACAATGAGCAGTTCTTC
TRBV15,-,once,TRBJ2-6,CATSRDSSALGTNVLTF,TGTGCCACCAGCAGAGATTCTTCGGCGCTCGGGACCAACGTCCTGACTTTC
TRBV19,-,-,TRBJ1-2,CASSHHGDILGYTF,TGTGCCAGTAGCCACCACGGGGACATACTAGGCTACACCTTC
TRBV6-5,TRBD2,once,TRBJ2-1,CAATRGDGGNEQFF,TGTGCAGCGACTCGGGGGGACGGTGGCAATGAGCAGTTCTTC
TRBV5-1,-,-,TRBJ2-2,CASSFVEESTGELFF,TGCGCCAGCAGCTTTGTCGAGGAGTCCACCGGGGAGCTGTTTTTT
TRBV5-1,-,once,TRBJ2-7,CASSLGASRSYEQYF,TGCGCCAGCAGCTTGGGGGCGTCTCGCTCCTACGAGCAGTACTTC
TRBV5-1,TRBD2,-,TRBJ2-1,CASSLISGTRNEQFF,TGCGCCAGCAGCTTGATTAGCGGGACGAGGAATGAGCAGTTCTTC
TRBV6-5,-,-,TRBJ2-6,CASSLTANSGANVLTF,TGTGCCAGCAGTTTGACAGCCAACTCTGGGGCCAACGTCCTGACTTTC
TRBV9,-,-,TRBJ2-7,CASSPSSSYEQYF,TGTGCCAGCAGCCCCTCCTCTAGCTACGAGCAGTACTTC
TRBV6-6,-,once,TRBJ2-1,CASSPPGPAYNEQFF,TGTGCCAGCAGTCCGCCGGGACCAGCCTACAATGAGCAGTTCTTC
TRBV9,-,-,TRBJ2-1,CASSGTVYDPYNEQFF,TGTGCCAGCAGCGGGACAGTCTATGACCCCTACAATGAGCAGTTCTTC
TRBV7-9,-,-,TRBJ1-4,CASSLSGDIAATNEKLFF,TGTGCCAGCAGCTTGAGCGGGGACATAGCTGCAACTAATGAAAAACTGTTTTTT
TRBV6-5,-,-,TRBJ2-1,CASRQHGSYNEQFF,TGTGCCAGCAGACAACATGGATCCTACAATGAGCAGTTCTTC
TRBV25-1,TRBD2,-,TRBJ2-1,CASRKGAGTYNEQFF,TGTGCCAGCCGAAAAGGAGCGGGGACCTACAATGAGCAGTTCTTC
TRBV27,-,once,TRBJ1-4,CASRTMREKLFF,TGTGCCAGCAGGACGATGCGGGAAAAACTGTTTTTT
TRBV11-2,TRBD2,-,TRBJ2-2,CASSYRRATGGGTGELFF,TGTGCCAGCAGCTACCGCCGGGCTACGGGAGGGGGCACCGGGGAGCTGTTTTTT
TRBV10-3,TRBD2,-,TRBJ2-7,CAISELLGGRTDEQYF,TGTGCCATCAGTGAGTTGTTAGGCGGGAGGACCGACGAGCAGTACTTC
TRBV4-2,-,-,TRBJ2-7,CASSQEFEGTYEQYF,TGTGCCAGCAGCCAAGAGTTCGAGGGGACCTACGAGCAGTACTTC
TRBV5-1,-,-,TRBJ2-7,CASSPGIRGVNEQYF,TGCGCCAGCAGCCCTGGTATAAGGGGAGTCAACGAGCAGTACTTC
TRBV6-4,TRBD2,-,TRBJ2-1,CASSPGLAVYNEQFF,TGTGCCAGCAGCCCAGGGCTAGCGGTATACAATGAGCAGTTCTTC
TRBV4-2,TRBD1,-,TRBJ2-1,CASSLGTGGQSPHLF,TGTGCCAGCAGCCTGGGGACAGGAGGACAGTCCCCCCACCTCTTC
TRBV14,TRBD2,-,TRBJ2-1,CASSQGPRSGRPYNEQFF,TGTGCCAGCAGCCAAGGACCCCGGAGCGGGAGGCCATACAATGAGCAGTTCTTC
TRBV7-6,-,-,TRBJ2-7,CASSSPTGEGYEQYF,TGTGCCAGCAGCTCCCCGACAGGGGAGGGATACGAGCAGTACTTC
TRBV5-8,TRBD1,-,TRBJ1-5,CASSLGRTGNQPQHF,TGTGCCAGCAGCTTGGGGCGGACAGGTAATCAGCCCCAGCATTTT
TRBV21-1,-,-,TRBJ2-3,CASSKAGVPDTQYF,TGTGCCAGCAGCAAAGCTGGGGTTCCAGATACGCAGTATTTT
TRBV4-3,TRBD1,-,TRBJ2-2,CASSQKQGSGELFF,TGCGCCAGCAGCCAGAAACAGGGGAGTGGGGAGCTGTTTTTT
TRBV2,TRBD1,-,TRBJ1-2,CASSARGGTGGAYGYTF,TGTGCCAGCAGTGCGAGGGGAGGGACAGGGGGCGCCTATGGCTACACCTTC
TRBV5-1,TRBD2,-,TRBJ2-1,CASSLDASGAYNEQFF,TGCGCCAGCAGCTTGGATGCTAGCGGGGCCTACAATGAGCAGTTCTTC
TRBV7-3,-,-,TRBJ2-2,CASSSNTGELFF,TGTGCCAGCAGCTCAAACACCGGGGAGCTGTTTTTT
TRBV10-3,TRBD2,-,TRBJ2-2,CAIRDPSGNTGELFF,TGTGCCATCAGGGACCCTAGCGGGAACACCGGGGAGCTGTTTTTT
TRBV2,-,once,TRBJ1-2,CASSEVANYGYTF,TGTGCCAGCAGTGAAGTAGCTAACTATGGCTACACCTTC
TRBV29-1,-,-,TRBJ2-3,CSVGRTAGMGTDTQYF,TGCAGCGTTGGAAGGACCGCCGGAATGGGAACAGATACGCAGTATTTT
TRBV28,TRBD1,-,TRBJ2-5,CASSPVGTGGQETQYF,TGTGCCAGCAGCCCGGTCGGGACAGGGGGCCAAGAGACCCAGTACTTC
TRBV5-1,TRBD1,-,TRBJ2-5,CASSPNPGTGRTETQYF,TGCGCCAGCAGCCCGAATCCTGGGACAGGGCGTACGGAGACCCAGTACTTC